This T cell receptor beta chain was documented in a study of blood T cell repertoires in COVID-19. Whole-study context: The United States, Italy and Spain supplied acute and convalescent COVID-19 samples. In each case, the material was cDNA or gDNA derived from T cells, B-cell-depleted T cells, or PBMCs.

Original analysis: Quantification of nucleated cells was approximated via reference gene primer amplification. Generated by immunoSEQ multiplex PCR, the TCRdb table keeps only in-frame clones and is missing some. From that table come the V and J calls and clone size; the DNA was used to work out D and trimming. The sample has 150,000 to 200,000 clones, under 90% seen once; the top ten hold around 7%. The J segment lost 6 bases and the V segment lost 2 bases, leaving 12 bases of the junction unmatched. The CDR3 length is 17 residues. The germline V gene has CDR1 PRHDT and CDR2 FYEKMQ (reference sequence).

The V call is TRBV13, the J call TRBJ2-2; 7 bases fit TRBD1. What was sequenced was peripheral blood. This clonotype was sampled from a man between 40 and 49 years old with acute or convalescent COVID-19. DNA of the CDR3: TGTGCCAGCAGCTTAACAGGGGCGGCTTTAATCTCCGGGGAGCTGTTTTTT. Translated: CASSLTGAALISGELFF.